The rows below give T cell receptor beta chains drawn from one sample of a study of blood T cell repertoires in COVID-19. The repertoire was sequenced with immunoSEQ multiplex PCR; TCRdb's copy has only in-frame clones and lacks some. The data hold about 38,000 clones, with roughly 87% observed a single time. The sequenced material came from peripheral blood. All receptors derive from a man aged 60 to 69 with COVID-19, enrolled during active disease. The CDR3 runs from the conserved cysteine through the conserved F or W. Each record gives: V gene, CDR3 protein.

V gene: TRBV27; CDR3 protein: CASSLSPRVYEQYF
V gene: TRBV5-1; CDR3 protein: CASSSLGTDSYEQYF
V gene: TRBV5-6; CDR3 protein: CASSRTSGGTDTQYF
V gene: TRBV24-1; CDR3 protein: CATSDYTGGVSNEQFF
V gene: TRBV29-1; CDR3 protein: CSVEESRGREETQYF
V gene: TRBV6-5; CDR3 protein: CASSYRRSSYNSPLHF
V gene: TRBV6-1; CDR3 protein: CASSESRGLTDTQYF
V gene: TRBV18; CDR3 protein: CASSPGADTYEQYF
V gene: TRBV29-1; CDR3 protein: CSVSPGTGADEQYF
V gene: TRBV15; CDR3 protein: CATSVGSRKVEQYF
V gene: TRBV5-8; CDR3 protein: CASSQQQGYNEQFF
V gene: TRBV7-9; CDR3 protein: CASSLVREGPYSNQPQHF
V gene: TRBV6-4; CDR3 protein: CASSTRQSETEAFF
V gene: TRBV9; CDR3 protein: CASSALGLPEKLFF
V gene: TRBV2; CDR3 protein: CASSDSRVNNEQFF
V gene: TRBV27; CDR3 protein: CASWGVESQETQYF
V gene: TRBV19; CDR3 protein: CASRQGNQPQHF
V gene: TRBV5-4; CDR3 protein: CASSRPDRGRNTEAFF
V gene: TRBV4-1; CDR3 protein: CASSPFNAGPLLYEQYF
V gene: TRBV29-1; CDR3 protein: CSVERGGLKDGYTF
V gene: TRBV7-6; CDR3 protein: CASSPRGGLAEQYF
V gene: TRBV28; CDR3 protein: CASGGTDNSPLHF
V gene: TRBV6-2/TRBV6-3; CDR3 protein: CASSRDYSYEQYF
V gene: TRBV27; CDR3 protein: CASSQTGAYSGANVLTF
V gene: TRBV5-6; CDR3 protein: CASSLVESARMGEQYF
V gene: TRBV2; CDR3 protein: CASSRLASSTDTQYF
V gene: TRBV5-1; CDR3 protein: CASSRRDTQYF
V gene: TRBV19; CDR3 protein: CASSRLAGGEQFF